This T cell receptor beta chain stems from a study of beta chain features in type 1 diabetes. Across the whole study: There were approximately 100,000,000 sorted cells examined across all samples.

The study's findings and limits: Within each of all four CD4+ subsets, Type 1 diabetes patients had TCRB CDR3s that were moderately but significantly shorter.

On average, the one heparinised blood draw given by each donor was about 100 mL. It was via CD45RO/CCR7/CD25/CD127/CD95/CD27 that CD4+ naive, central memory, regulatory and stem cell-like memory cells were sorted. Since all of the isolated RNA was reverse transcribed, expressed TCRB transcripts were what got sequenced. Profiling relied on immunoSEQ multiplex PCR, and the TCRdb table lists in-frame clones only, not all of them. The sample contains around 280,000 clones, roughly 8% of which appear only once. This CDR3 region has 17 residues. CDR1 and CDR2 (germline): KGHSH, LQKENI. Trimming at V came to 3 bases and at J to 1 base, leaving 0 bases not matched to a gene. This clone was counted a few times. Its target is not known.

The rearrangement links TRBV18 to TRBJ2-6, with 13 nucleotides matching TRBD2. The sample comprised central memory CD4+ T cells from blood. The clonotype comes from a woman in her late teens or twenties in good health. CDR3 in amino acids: CASSPTSGRSGANVLTF. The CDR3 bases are TGTGCCAGCTCACCGACTAGCGGGAGGTCTGGGGCCAACGTCCTGACTTTC.